Listed below are T cell receptor beta chains from one sample, sequenced in a study of post-analysis software for immune sequencing data. TCRdb ran MiXCR on the PCR reads and lists one entry per CDR3 protein. The table has about 820,000 distinct CDR3 sequences, roughly 50% seen once. The sequenced sample consisted of blood. Receptor source: a girl aged 5 to 17 with multiple sclerosis. Each CDR3 is given with its conserved first and last residue. D genes are given only for firm matches. Size is stated for part of the rows, as once, few or many counts, or as a class when the clone is expanded.

TRBV10-3	TRBJ1-2	.	.	CAISEWDYGYTF	TGTGCCATCAGTGAGTGGGACTATGGCTACACCTTC
TRBV3-1	TRBJ2-5	.	.	CASSHPGLGQETQYF	TGTGCCAGCAGTCATCCGGGACTCGGTCAAGAGACCCAGTACTTC
TRBV20-1	TRBJ2-3	TRBD2	.	CSALYGRLAVGTDTQYF	TGCAGTGCTCTCTATGGTCGACTAGCGGTAGGCACAGATACGCAGTATTTT
TRBV7-9	TRBJ2-1	.	few	CASSSSYYNEQFF	TGTGCCAGCAGCTCCTCGTACTACAATGAGCAGTTCTTC
TRBV12-3/TRBV12-4	TRBJ1-2	.	.	CASSPRTAHGYTF	TGTGCCAGCAGCCCACGAACGGCCCACGGCTACACCTTC
TRBV13	TRBJ1-2	.	.	CASSPGKGSGYTF	TGTGCCAGCAGCCCCGGAAAGGGGTCTGGCTACACCTTC
TRBV5-1	TRBJ2-3	.	.	CASSLAGLQHDTQYF	TGCGCCAGCAGCTTGGCCGGGCTACAGCATGATACGCAGTATTTT
TRBV12-5	TRBJ2-3	.	.	CASGLGSSESTDTQYF	TGTGCTAGTGGTTTGGGGTCTAGCGAAAGCACAGATACGCAGTATTTT
TRBV12-3/TRBV12-4	TRBJ2-7	.	many	CASSSPYEQYF	TGTGCCAGCAGTTCCCCCTACGAGCAGTACTTC
TRBV12-3/TRBV12-4	TRBJ2-5	TRBD2	few	CASSLHFGGWVETQYF	TGTGCCAGCAGTCTCCACTTCGGGGGGTGGGTGGAGACCCAGTACTTC
TRBV29-1	TRBJ2-5	TRBD2	.	CSVDGSSGQETQYF	TGCAGCGTTGATGGCTCTAGCGGCCAAGAGACCCAGTACTTC